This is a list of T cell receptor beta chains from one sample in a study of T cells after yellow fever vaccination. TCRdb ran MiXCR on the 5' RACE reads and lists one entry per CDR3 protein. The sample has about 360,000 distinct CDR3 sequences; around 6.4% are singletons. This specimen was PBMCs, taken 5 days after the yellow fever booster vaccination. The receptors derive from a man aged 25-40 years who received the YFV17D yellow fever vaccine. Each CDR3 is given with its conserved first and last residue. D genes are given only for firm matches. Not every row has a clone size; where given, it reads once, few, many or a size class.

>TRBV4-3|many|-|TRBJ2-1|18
TGCGCCAGCAGCCAAGATTCGTATGACCGAGGATCCTACAATGAGCAGTTCTTC
CASSQDSYDRGSYNEQFF
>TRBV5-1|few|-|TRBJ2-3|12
TGCGCCAGCACATATAGGCCAGATACGCAGTATTTT
CASTYRPDTQYF
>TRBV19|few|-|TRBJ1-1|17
TGTGCCAGTAGTACAGGGGCAGTGGCACGGGTGAACACTGAAGCTTTCTTT
CASSTGAVARVNTEAFF
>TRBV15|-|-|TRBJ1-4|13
TGTGCCACCAGCAGGGACCTTAATGAAAAACTGTTTTTT
CATSRDLNEKLFF
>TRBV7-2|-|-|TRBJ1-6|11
TGTGCCAGCAGCCTAAAATCCGCCCTCCACTTT
CASSLKSALHF
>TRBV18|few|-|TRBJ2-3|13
TGTGCCAGCTCACCCAGTCAGCCAGATACGCAGTATTTT
CASSPSQPDTQYF
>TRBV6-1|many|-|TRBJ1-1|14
TGTGCCAGCAGGTCGGGGGGTTTGAACACTGAAGCTTTCTTT
CASRSGGLNTEAFF
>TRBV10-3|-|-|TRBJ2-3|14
TGTGCCATCAGTGAAGGGTCCAACACAGATACGCAGTATTTT
CAISEGSNTDTQYF
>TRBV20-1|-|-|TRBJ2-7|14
TGCAGTGCTAGTCCTAGTCCTGCATCCTACGAGCAGTACTTC
CSASPSPASYEQYF
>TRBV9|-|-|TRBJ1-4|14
TGTGCCAGCAGCGTCTTCAGGAATAATGAAAAACTGTTTTTT
CASSVFRNNEKLFF
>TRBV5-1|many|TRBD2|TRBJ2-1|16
TGCGCCAGCAGCTTACCAGCGGGAGGCACCTACAATGAGCAGTTCTTC
CASSLPAGGTYNEQFF
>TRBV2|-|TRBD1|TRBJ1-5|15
TGTGCCAGCAGTGGGTACAGGGGTGACAATCAGCCCCAGCATTTT
CASSGYRGDNQPQHF
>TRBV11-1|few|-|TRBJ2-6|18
TGTGCCAGCAGCCTATCGGGCTGGTATTATTCTGGGGCCAACGTCCTGACTTTC
CASSLSGWYYSGANVLTF
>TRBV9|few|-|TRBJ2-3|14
TGTGCCAGCAGCGTAGGCTCGAACTTAGATACGCAGTATTTT
CASSVGSNLDTQYF
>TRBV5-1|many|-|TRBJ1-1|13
TGCGCCAGCAGCTTGCAGGACAGAGCCGAAGCTTTCTTT
CASSLQDRAEAFF
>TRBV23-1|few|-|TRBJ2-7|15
TGCGCCAGCAGTCAATCGGGGGACAATACCTACGAGCAGTACTTC
CASSQSGDNTYEQYF
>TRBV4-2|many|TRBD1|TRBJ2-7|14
TGTGCCAGCAGTCTTGACAGGGAATCCTACGAGCAGTACTTC
CASSLDRESYEQYF